What follows is one TCR beta chain and its context. The record originates from a study of cytomegalovirus exposure and HLA in healthy donors. The CDR3 totals 16 residues. Germline assignment: CDR1 LGHNA and CDR2 YNFKEQ. V was pared by 1 base and J by 3 bases, with 3 bases of the junction left unmatched. Researchers ran the PCR with 60 Vbeta and 13 Jbeta primers. Assay used: immunoSEQ multiplex PCR; TCRdb lists only in-frame clones, some missing. The profile shows about 240,000 clones, around 83% of them singletons. The source is a girl aged 2-9 years in good health and CMV-seronegative. Sequenced input: PBMCs. The V gene is TRBV4-2, the J gene TRBJ2-3; 11 bases map to TRBD2. The CDR3: CASSQVLAGGTDTQYF. Written as DNA, the CDR3 is TGTGCCAGCAGCCAAGTGCTAGCGGGGGGAACAGATACGCAGTATTTT.